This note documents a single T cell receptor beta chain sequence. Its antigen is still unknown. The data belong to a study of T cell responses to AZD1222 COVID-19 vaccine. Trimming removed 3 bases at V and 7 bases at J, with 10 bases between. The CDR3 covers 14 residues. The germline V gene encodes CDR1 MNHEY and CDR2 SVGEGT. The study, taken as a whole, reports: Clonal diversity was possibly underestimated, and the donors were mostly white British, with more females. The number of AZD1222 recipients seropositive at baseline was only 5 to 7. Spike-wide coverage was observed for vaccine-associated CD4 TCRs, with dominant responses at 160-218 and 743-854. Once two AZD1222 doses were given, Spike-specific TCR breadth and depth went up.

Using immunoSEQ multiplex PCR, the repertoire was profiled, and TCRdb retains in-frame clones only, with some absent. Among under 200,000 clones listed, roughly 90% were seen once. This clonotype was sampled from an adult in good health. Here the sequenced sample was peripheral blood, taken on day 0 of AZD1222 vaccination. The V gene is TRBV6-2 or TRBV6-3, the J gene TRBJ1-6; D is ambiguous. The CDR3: CASSYRAENSPLHF. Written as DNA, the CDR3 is TGTGCCAGCAGTTATCGTGCTGAGAATTCACCCCTCCACTTT.